A selection of T cell receptor beta chains follows, all from one sample in a study of blood T cells in healthy people across ages. TCRdb used MiXCR to reprocess the 5' RACE reads, holding one entry per CDR3 protein. The sample yields over 700,000 distinct CDR3 sequences, roughly 50% seen once. Specimen: blood. The receptors here all came from a man at least 80 years old in good health. CDR3s include the opening cysteine and the closing phenylalanine or tryptophan. The listing skips clone size in some rows; elsewhere it reads once, few, many or a size class.

V: TRBV11-1
J: TRBJ2-1
size: medium-sized
CDR3: CASSPRGSSSYNEQFF

V: TRBV20-1
J: TRBJ2-7
size: few
CDR3: CSAPDRTYEQYF

V: TRBV20-1
J: TRBJ1-1
size: -
CDR3: CSASPTGAEAFF

V: TRBV29-1
J: TRBJ2-7
size: -
CDR3: CSAGIPGQGSSYEQYF

V: TRBV6-6
J: TRBJ1-1
size: -
CDR3: CASRPGQGAQAFF

V: TRBV5-1
J: TRBJ2-3
size: few
CDR3: CASSSRDRSTDTQYF

V: TRBV5-1
J: TRBJ2-3
size: -
CDR3: CAGSLRDSVTDTQYF

V: TRBV6-6
J: TRBJ2-3
size: many
CDR3: CASSYSGTQYF

V: TRBV25-1
J: TRBJ1-1
size: -
CDR3: CASSGPGQGAEAFF

V: TRBV5-1
J: TRBJ2-1
size: few
CDR3: CASSLAGGPNNEQFF

V: TRBV11-2
J: TRBJ2-5
size: few
CDR3: CASSSSPKEETQYF

V: TRBV5-1
J: -
size: -
CDR3: CASSARDRNYEQYF

V: TRBV18
J: TRBJ2-5
size: -
CDR3: CASSPIMSGQYQETQYF

V: TRBV7-2
J: TRBJ1-2
size: few
CDR3: CASSPSHDRFLYGYTF

V: TRBV5-1
J: TRBJ1-4
size: -
CDR3: CASSDGRTTNEKLFF

V: TRBV5-1
J: TRBJ2-3
size: -
CDR3: CASSFIGGGTDTQYF

V: TRBV6-2/TRBV6-3
J: TRBJ2-7
size: few
CDR3: CASSYPGGYEQYF

V: TRBV2
J: TRBJ2-1
size: few
CDR3: CASSVEKDNEQFF

V: TRBV7-9
J: TRBJ2-3
size: -
CDR3: CASSTTGDRCAYF

V: TRBV5-1
J: TRBJ2-7
size: -
CDR3: CASSLQGDASSYEQYF

V: TRBV20-1
J: TRBJ1-4
size: -
CDR3: CSAGQPLGEKLFF

V: TRBV10-3
J: TRBJ2-3
size: once
CDR3: CAISDSNTETQYF

V: TRBV3-1
J: TRBJ1-6
size: few
CDR3: CASSQGGRGLSPLHF

V: TRBV19
J: TRBJ2-4
size: -
CDR3: CASSLGDQAVQYF

V: TRBV3-1
J: TRBJ2-1
size: few
CDR3: CASSQVGQRLSYNEQFF

V: TRBV27
J: TRBJ2-7
size: -
CDR3: CASSREGPPRIPEQYF

V: TRBV20-1
J: TRBJ2-1
size: few
CDR3: CSSGTSGSREQFF

V: TRBV29-1
J: TRBJ2-1
size: -
CDR3: CSVAGRVGSNEQFF

V: TRBV6-1
J: TRBJ2-1
size: -
CDR3: CASGRAYNEQFF

V: TRBV4-1
J: TRBJ2-1
size: -
CDR3: CASSRGWEEQFF

V: TRBV7-2
J: -
size: -
CDR3: CASSLTDPMGNEQYF

V: TRBV24-1
J: TRBJ2-7
size: medium-sized
CDR3: CAVDSATGYEQYF

V: TRBV18
J: TRBJ2-1
size: -
CDR3: CASSPLAVEYNEQFF

V: TRBV15
J: -
size: few
CDR3: CATSQRSLAGVEQYF

V: TRBV12-3/TRBV12-4
J: TRBJ2-1
size: -
CDR3: CASSFGQGVRNEQFF

V: TRBV7-9
J: TRBJ2-6
size: -
CDR3: CASSLFPGQGLTGANVLTF

V: TRBV14
J: TRBJ2-3
size: -
CDR3: CASSQEGSVRDAYF

V: TRBV11-2
J: TRBJ1-5
size: -
CDR3: CASSPLGGRGNQPQHF

V: TRBV11-3
J: TRBJ2-1
size: -
CDR3: CASSQHHEQFF

V: TRBV2
J: TRBJ1-5
size: -
CDR3: CASSGTGGDQPQHF

V: TRBV6-5
J: TRBJ2-1
size: once
CDR3: CASSYSPGGTYNEQFF

V: TRBV27
J: -
size: -
CDR3: CASSLAGGLPNEQYF

V: TRBV20-1
J: TRBJ1-5
size: many
CDR3: CSARTTYGTDIISQHF

V: TRBV12-3/TRBV12-4
J: -
size: -
CDR3: CASSLTGPWETQYF

V: TRBV5-1
J: TRBJ2-1
size: few
CDR3: CASSGTGRPNEQFF

V: TRBV9
J: TRBJ2-7
size: -
CDR3: CASSVASGGNEQYF

V: TRBV25-1
J: TRBJ2-1
size: few
CDR3: CATQLWGGVEQFF

V: TRBV5-1
J: TRBJ1-2
size: once
CDR3: CASSQFGVYGYTF

V: TRBV2
J: TRBJ1-5
size: -
CDR3: CASRETVSNQPQHF

V: TRBV27
J: -
size: once
CDR3: CASSLLFGGETQYF

V: TRBV27
J: TRBJ2-5
size: -
CDR3: CASSFTGPETQYF

V: TRBV12-3/TRBV12-4
J: TRBJ2-5
size: -
CDR3: CASSPLFETQYF

V: TRBV6-6
J: TRBJ2-7
size: few
CDR3: CASSSRLERSEQYF

V: TRBV21-1
J: TRBJ1-6
size: few
CDR3: CASSMIVMTGTESPLHF

V: TRBV20-1
J: TRBJ2-6
size: -
CDR3: CSARRASGANVLTF

V: TRBV18
J: TRBJ1-3
size: once
CDR3: CASSPGQGEGGNTIYF

V: TRBV7-8
J: TRBJ2-7
size: -
CDR3: CASSNPAGGLYNEQYF